These T cell receptor beta chains were read from a single sample in a study of blood T cell repertoires in COVID-19. Data came from immunoSEQ multiplex PCR; TCRdb stores just in-frame clones and leaves some out. Of 150,000 to 200,000 clones in the sample, approximately 90% were seen once. Sequenced: peripheral blood. The source of these receptors is a human donor in a cohort sampled during active COVID-19. Both conserved end residues are part of each CDR3. The D gene is left open where the match is weak. Clone size is stated in some rows and not others, as once, few, many or a class when expanded.

>TRBJ1-3|-|TRBV29-1|-
CSVESNGNTIYF
TGCAGCGTTGAATCAAATGGAAACACCATATATTTT
>TRBJ1-5|TRBD1|TRBV2|once
CASTPGQGNQPQHF
TGTGCCAGCACTCCGGGACAGGGAAATCAGCCCCAGCATTTT
>TRBJ2-2|TRBD1|TRBV11-2|-
CASSSTGGDTGELFF
TGTGCCAGCAGCTCGACAGGGGGGGACACCGGGGAGCTGTTTTTT
>TRBJ2-1|TRBD1|TRBV7-9|-
CASSRPTGNEQFF
TGTGCCAGCAGCCGCCCGACAGGGAATGAGCAGTTCTTC
>TRBJ2-1|TRBD2|TRBV19|-
CASSRTSGGTNEQFF
TGTGCCAGTAGTCGGACTAGCGGGGGGACCAATGAGCAGTTCTTC
>TRBJ2-3|TRBD2|TRBV11-2|-
CASSPHGTRTTLDTQYF
TGTGCCAGCAGCCCACATGGGACTAGGACTACACTGGATACGCAGTATTTT
>TRBJ1-2|-|TRBV29-1|-
CSVAPTAYGYTF
TGCAGCGTAGCCCCCACAGCCTATGGCTACACCTTC
>TRBJ1-3|-|TRBV4-1|-
CASSQDGVRGGSGNTIYF
TGCGCCAGCAGCCAAGACGGTGTGCGGGGTGGGTCTGGAAACACCATATATTTT
>TRBJ1-1|TRBD1|TRBV30|-
CAWAGQVNTEAFF
TGTGCCTGGGCGGGACAGGTAAACACTGAAGCTTTCTTT
>TRBJ2-7|TRBD1|TRBV6-5|-
CASSRGRGEQYF
TGTGCCAGCAGCCGCGGCAGGGGGGAGCAGTACTTC
>TRBJ2-5|TRBD2|TRBV7-2|-
CASSSGLAEETQYF
TGTGCCAGCAGCTCGGGACTAGCGGAAGAGACCCAGTACTTC
>TRBJ1-4|TRBD1|TRBV27|-
CASSPGQGEGEKLFF
TGTGCCAGCAGTCCGGGACAGGGTGAAGGTGAAAAACTGTTTTTT
>TRBJ2-1|-|TRBV1|-
CTSSPTCGIGYNEQFF
TGCACCAGCAGCCCTACTTGCGGGATAGGTTACAATGAGCAGTTCTTC
>TRBJ2-7|-|TRBV29-1|-
CSGGHFYEQYF
TGCAGCGGAGGACACTTCTACGAGCAGTACTTC
>TRBJ2-1|-|TRBV5-4|-
CASSLEEGTEQFF
TGTGCCAGCAGCTTGGAGGAGGGGACTGAGCAGTTCTTC
>TRBJ2-1|TRBD2|TRBV6-5|-
CASSTVGAGGQFF
TGTGCCAGCAGTACTGTAGGGGCGGGAGGCCAGTTCTTC
>TRBJ2-1|-|TRBV2|-
CASSESRSYNEQFF
TGTGCCAGCAGTGAAAGTCGGAGCTACAATGAGCAGTTCTTC
>TRBJ1-5|-|TRBV3-1/TRBV3-2|-
CASSQGPGPLPQHF
TGTGCCAGCAGCCAAGGGCCAGGGCCTTTGCCCCAGCATTTT
>TRBJ2-6|-|TRBV6-6|once
CASSPPAGTSSGANVLTF
TGTGCCAGCAGTCCCCCCGCAGGCACCTCCTCTGGGGCCAACGTCCTGACTTTC
>TRBJ2-7|-|TRBV21-1|-
CASSKPSSYEQYF
TGTGCCAGCAGCAAGCCTAGTTCCTACGAGCAGTACTTC
>TRBJ2-7|-|TRBV5-1|-
CASSRRRAYF
TGCGCCAGCAGCCGGCGGCGGGCGTACTTC
>TRBJ2-5|-|TRBV6-2/TRBV6-3|many
CASSTRVGGETQYF
TGTGCCAGCAGTACCAGGGTGGGGGGAGAGACCCAGTACTTC
>TRBJ1-6|-|TRBV3-1/TRBV3-2|-
CASSQAGLPLHF
TGTGCCAGCAGCCAAGCGGGTTTACCCCTCCACTTT
>TRBJ2-7|-|TRBV19|-
CASSGQLASYEQYF
TGTGCCAGTAGTGGCCAACTAGCCTCCTACGAGCAGTACTTC
>TRBJ1-1|TRBD1|TRBV6-2/TRBV6-3|-
CASSYSTGVANTEAFF
TGTGCCAGCAGTTACTCGACAGGGGTCGCGAACACTGAAGCTTTCTTT
>TRBJ2-7|TRBD1|TRBV3-1/TRBV3-2|-
CASSAAGGLYEQYF
TGTGCCAGCAGCGCGGCAGGGGGCTTATACGAGCAGTACTTC
>TRBJ1-4|-|TRBV5-4|-
CASSPVPTNEKLFF
TGTGCCAGCAGCCCGGTACCAACTAATGAAAAACTGTTTTTT
>TRBJ2-2|TRBD2|TRBV6-7|-
CASSYEDLGLAGENTGELFF
TGTGCCAGCAGTTATGAGGATTTGGGACTAGCGGGAGAGAACACCGGGGAGCTGTTTTTT
>TRBJ2-1|-|TRBV3-1/TRBV3-2|-
CASSQDLPRLDPSYNEQFF
TGTGCCAGCAGCCAAGATCTTCCTAGACTAGATCCCTCCTACAATGAGCAGTTCTTC
>TRBJ2-7|TRBD2|TRBV9|-
CASSSGTLGAGVPSEQYF
TGTGCCAGCAGCTCCGGGACATTGGGAGCGGGAGTACCAAGCGAGCAGTACTTC
>TRBJ1-2|TRBD1|TRBV7-2|-
CASSDRDRGPRNYGYTF
TGTGCCAGCAGCGACCGGGACAGGGGGCCCAGAAACTATGGCTACACCTTC
>TRBJ2-7|-|TRBV7-2|-
CASSLVSTRSPAAEQYF
TGTGCCAGCAGCTTAGTCTCTACGCGCTCCCCGGCGGCCGAGCAGTACTTC
>TRBJ2-7|-|TRBV18|-
CASSVGGEQYF
TGTGCCAGCTCAGTAGGAGGCGAGCAGTACTTC
>TRBJ2-5|-|TRBV12-2|-
CASRLATLAGWETQYF
TGTGCAAGTCGCTTAGCGACACTAGCGGGATGGGAGACCCAGTACTTC
>TRBJ1-1|-|TRBV6-5|-
CASSYSPGDTEAFF
TGTGCCAGCAGTTACTCTCCGGGGGACACTGAAGCTTTCTTT
>TRBJ2-7|-|TRBV27|-
CASSRLADAYEQYF
TGTGCCAGCAGTCGCTTAGCGGACGCCTACGAGCAGTACTTC
>TRBJ1-4|TRBD1|TRBV27|-
CASSSRDSVGTNEKLFF
TGTGCCAGCAGTTCCCGGGACAGCGTCGGGACGAATGAAAAACTGTTTTTT
>TRBJ1-3|-|TRBV7-9|few
CASSEQGNTIYF
TGTGCCAGCAGCGAACAGGGAAACACCATATATTTT
>TRBJ1-4|-|TRBV7-6|-
CASSFNLLGATNEKLFF
TGTGCCAGCAGCTTTAATCTTTTAGGAGCGACTAATGAAAAACTGTTTTTT
>TRBJ1-5|TRBD1|TRBV7-8|-
CASSLGRGQNQPQHF
TGTGCCAGCAGCTTAGGTAGGGGACAGAATCAGCCCCAGCATTTT
>TRBJ2-1|TRBD1|TRBV7-2|-
CASSHGQGTYNEQFF
TGTGCCAGCAGCCACGGACAGGGGACCTACAATGAGCAGTTCTTC
>TRBJ1-1|-|TRBV5-5|-
CASSLAWGRSTEAFF
TGTGCCAGCAGCTTGGCCTGGGGGCGTAGCACTGAAGCTTTCTTT
>TRBJ2-7|TRBD2|TRBV18|-
CASSRGLAETYEQYF
TGTGCCAGCTCACGGGGACTAGCGGAAACCTACGAGCAGTACTTC
>TRBJ2-1|-|TRBV29-1|medium-sized
CSVELTSRLNNEQFF
TGCAGCGTGGAATTGACAAGCCGCCTAAACAATGAGCAGTTCTTC
>TRBJ2-5|-|TRBV19|-
CASSMRQSQETQYF
TGTGCCAGTAGTATGAGACAGAGCCAAGAGACCCAGTACTTC
>TRBJ2-6|TRBD1|TRBV3-1/TRBV3-2|-
CASSHPGQWDSGANVLTF
TGTGCCAGCAGCCATCCGGGACAGTGGGACTCTGGGGCCAACGTCCTGACTTTC
>TRBJ1-1|-|TRBV5-4|-
CASSPRNAEAFF
TGTGCCAGCAGCCCCAGAAATGCTGAAGCTTTCTTT
>TRBJ1-3|-|TRBV27|-
CASSLGGGHSGNTIYF
TGTGCCAGCAGTTTAGGGGGGGGGCACTCTGGAAACACCATATATTTT
>TRBJ2-3|-|TRBV27|once
CASSWGVLRDTQYF
TGTGCCAGCAGTTGGGGGGTTCTGAGAGATACGCAGTATTTT
>TRBJ1-1|-|TRBV7-9|-
CASSLGSYTEAFF
TGTGCCAGCAGCTTGGGCTCTTACACTGAAGCTTTCTTT